This T cell receptor (beta chain) was recorded in a study of blood T cell repertoires in COVID-19. Study overall: T cells, B-cell-depleted T cells, or PBMCs supplied cDNA or gDNA.

Data came from immunoSEQ multiplex PCR; TCRdb stores just in-frame clones and leaves some out. Among about 220,000 clones, around 83% were seen once, and the ten largest hold roughly 8.2%. The CDR3 spans 17 residues. The V and J ends lost 4 bases and 0 bases respectively, with 17 bases between them. The germline V gene has CDR1 SGDLS and CDR2 YYNGEE. It was during active infection that Seattle patients were enrolled and then longitudinally followed. The chain joins TRBV9 to TRBJ2-1; D call uncertain. Sequenced: peripheral blood. This receptor was identified in a woman older than 75 with COVID-19, enrolled during active disease. CDR3 DNA: TGTGCCAGCAGCTATCAAAAACAGTTGGGCTCCTACAATGAGCAGTTCTTC. Protein: CASSYQKQLGSYNEQFF.